This TCR beta chain is drawn from a study of cytomegalovirus exposure and HLA in healthy donors. V lost 7 bases, J lost 8 bases, and 8 bases stayed unmatched. CDR3 length: 13 residues. From germline, CDR1 is SGHVS and CDR2 FQNEAQ. The PCR ran on 60 Vbeta and 13 Jbeta primers. Assay: immunoSEQ multiplex PCR; the TCRdb copy retains only in-frame clones and omits some. This sample yields approximately 220,000 clones, of which approximately 82% are seen a single time; about 0.63% belongs to the top ten. This clone was seen only once. J is TRBJ2-4 and V is TRBV7-8; TRBD2 aligns across 7 bases. This receptor was taken from a man aged 18 to 29 in good health and CMV-seronegative. Sequencing was carried out using PBMCs. The CDR3 DNA is TGTGCCAGCACCCTGGGGGGGTCGGACATTCAGTACTTC. Residues: CASTLGGSDIQYF.